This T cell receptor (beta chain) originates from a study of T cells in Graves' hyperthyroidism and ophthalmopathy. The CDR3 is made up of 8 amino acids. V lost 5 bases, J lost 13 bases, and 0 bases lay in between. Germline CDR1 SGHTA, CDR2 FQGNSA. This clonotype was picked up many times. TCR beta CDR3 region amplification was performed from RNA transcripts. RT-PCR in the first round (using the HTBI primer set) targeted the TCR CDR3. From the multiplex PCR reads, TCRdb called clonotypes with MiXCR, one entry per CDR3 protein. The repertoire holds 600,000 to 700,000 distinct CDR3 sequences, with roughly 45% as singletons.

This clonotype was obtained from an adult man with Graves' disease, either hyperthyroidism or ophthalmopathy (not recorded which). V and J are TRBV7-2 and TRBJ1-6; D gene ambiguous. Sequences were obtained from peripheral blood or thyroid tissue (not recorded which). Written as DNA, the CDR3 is TGTGCCAGCAGCCCCCTCCACTTT. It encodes CASSPLHF.